Listed below are T cell receptor beta chains from one sample, sequenced in a study of CD4+ T cells in melanoma. Profiling relied on immunoSEQ multiplex PCR, and the TCRdb table lists in-frame clones only, not all of them. Seen here are about 110,000 clones, over 80% observed once, and the top ten hold less than 4%. Sequencing was carried out using peripheral blood. These receptors all stem from a human donor with melanoma. Each CDR3 is given with its conserved first and last residue. A D gene is named only where the DNA matches it firmly. Some rows mark clone size as missing; the rest say once, few, many or name a class of expanded clone.

j_call: TRBJ2-7
d_call: NA
v_call: TRBV19
clone_size: NA
cdr3_aa: CASSLAWEASYEQYF
cdr3_nt: TGTGCCAGTAGTCTGGCCTGGGAGGCCTCCTACGAGCAGTACTTC

j_call: TRBJ2-5
d_call: NA
v_call: TRBV4-1
clone_size: NA
cdr3_aa: CASSQDHGTLGETQYF
cdr3_nt: TGCGCCAGCAGCCAAGACCACGGCACCTTAGGGGAGACCCAGTACTTC

j_call: TRBJ2-5
d_call: NA
v_call: TRBV19
clone_size: NA
cdr3_aa: CASRRAAQETQYF
cdr3_nt: TGTGCCTCTAGGCGGGCAGCCCAAGAGACCCAGTACTTC

j_call: TRBJ2-5
d_call: NA
v_call: TRBV5-6
clone_size: NA
cdr3_aa: CASSLRGQETQYF
cdr3_nt: TGTGCCAGCAGCTTGCGCGGACAAGAGACCCAGTACTTC

j_call: TRBJ2-4
d_call: TRBD2
v_call: TRBV19
clone_size: once
cdr3_aa: CASSLAGGPLAKNIQYF
cdr3_nt: TGTGCCAGTAGTCTAGCGGGAGGTCCCCTAGCCAAAAACATTCAGTACTTC

j_call: TRBJ2-7
d_call: NA
v_call: TRBV19
clone_size: NA
cdr3_aa: CASRNQVTPPYEQYF
cdr3_nt: TGTGCCAGTAGGAACCAGGTTACCCCCCCCTACGAGCAGTACTTC

j_call: TRBJ2-7
d_call: NA
v_call: TRBV18
clone_size: NA
cdr3_aa: CASSPPGVPYEQYF
cdr3_nt: TGTGCCAGCTCACCACCAGGGGTTCCCTACGAGCAGTACTTC

j_call: TRBJ1-5
d_call: NA
v_call: TRBV7-2
clone_size: NA
cdr3_aa: CASSATGRDQPQHF
cdr3_nt: TGTGCCAGCAGCGCGACAGGACGCGATCAGCCCCAGCATTTT

j_call: TRBJ2-6
d_call: NA
v_call: TRBV29-1
clone_size: NA
cdr3_aa: CSVDSAGSGANVLTF
cdr3_nt: TGCAGCGTTGACAGCGCGGGGTCTGGGGCCAACGTCCTGACTTTC

j_call: TRBJ2-2
d_call: NA
v_call: TRBV9
clone_size: NA
cdr3_aa: CASSVAGWGELFF
cdr3_nt: TGTGCCAGCAGCGTAGCAGGGTGGGGGGAGCTGTTTTTT

j_call: TRBJ2-2
d_call: TRBD1
v_call: TRBV18
clone_size: NA
cdr3_aa: CASSRAGTGTGELFF
cdr3_nt: TGTGCCAGCTCACGTGCCGGGACAGGAACCGGGGAGCTGTTTTTT

j_call: TRBJ1-2
d_call: NA
v_call: TRBV5-5
clone_size: NA
cdr3_aa: CASSPDGSYDYTF
cdr3_nt: TGTGCCAGCAGCCCGGACGGAAGCTATGACTACACCTTC

j_call: TRBJ2-7
d_call: TRBD1
v_call: TRBV30
clone_size: NA
cdr3_aa: CAWSPQTGEYF
cdr3_nt: TGTGCCTGGAGTCCCCAAACAGGGGAGTACTTC

j_call: TRBJ2-7
d_call: NA
v_call: TRBV4-2
clone_size: NA
cdr3_aa: CASSQGREQYF
cdr3_nt: TGTGCCAGCAGCCAAGGACGCGAGCAGTACTTC

j_call: TRBJ1-3
d_call: NA
v_call: TRBV25-1
clone_size: NA
cdr3_aa: CATRWASGNTIYF
cdr3_nt: TGTGCCACTCGGTGGGCCTCTGGAAACACCATATATTTT

j_call: TRBJ2-7
d_call: NA
v_call: TRBV5-1
clone_size: NA
cdr3_aa: CASSSLGSSYEQYF
cdr3_nt: TGCGCCAGCAGCTCCCTGGGGAGCTCCTACGAGCAGTACTTC

j_call: TRBJ2-7
d_call: NA
v_call: TRBV7-8
clone_size: NA
cdr3_aa: CASTHRRDGSYEQYF
cdr3_nt: TGTGCCAGCACCCACCGCCGGGACGGGTCCTACGAGCAGTACTTC

j_call: TRBJ2-5
d_call: NA
v_call: TRBV11-2
clone_size: NA
cdr3_aa: CASSRGSQETQYF
cdr3_nt: TGTGCCAGCAGCCGGGGAAGCCAAGAGACCCAGTACTTC

j_call: TRBJ2-1
d_call: TRBD2
v_call: TRBV7-9
clone_size: NA
cdr3_aa: CASTLPTSGGLDNEQFF
cdr3_nt: TGTGCCAGCACCCTACCGACTAGCGGGGGGCTCGACAATGAGCAGTTCTTC

j_call: TRBJ2-3
d_call: TRBD1
v_call: TRBV5-4
clone_size: NA
cdr3_aa: CASSFRQGGTDTQYF
cdr3_nt: TGTGCCAGCAGCTTTAGACAGGGGGGCACAGATACGCAGTATTTT

j_call: TRBJ2-3
d_call: TRBD2
v_call: TRBV5-4
clone_size: NA
cdr3_aa: CASSQQQRGIDTQYF
cdr3_nt: TGTGCCAGCAGCCAACAACAGCGGGGCATAGATACGCAGTATTTT

j_call: TRBJ2-2
d_call: NA
v_call: TRBV11-2
clone_size: few
cdr3_aa: CASSSGQSVTGELFF
cdr3_nt: TGTGCCAGCAGCTCGGGACAATCGGTCACCGGGGAGCTGTTTTTT

j_call: TRBJ2-7
d_call: TRBD1
v_call: TRBV6-5
clone_size: NA
cdr3_aa: CASSFFPGQGPYEQYF
cdr3_nt: TGTGCCAGCAGTTTTTTCCCGGGACAGGGTCCTTACGAGCAGTACTTC

j_call: TRBJ1-2
d_call: NA
v_call: TRBV4-1
clone_size: NA
cdr3_aa: CASSQGPTSRF
cdr3_nt: TGCGCCAGCAGCCAAGGACCAACCTCGAGGTTC

j_call: TRBJ1-4
d_call: NA
v_call: TRBV9
clone_size: NA
cdr3_aa: CASSASQGSNEKLFF
cdr3_nt: TGTGCCAGCAGCGCATCACAGGGATCTAATGAAAAACTGTTTTTT

j_call: TRBJ2-7
d_call: TRBD2
v_call: TRBV5-4
clone_size: NA
cdr3_aa: CASSLGQGGSSYEQYF
cdr3_nt: TGTGCCAGCAGCTTGGGGCAGGGCGGGAGCTCCTACGAGCAGTACTTC

j_call: TRBJ2-7
d_call: NA
v_call: TRBV5-1
clone_size: NA
cdr3_aa: CASSLAGRAYEQYF
cdr3_nt: TGCGCCAGCAGCTTGGCCGGCAGAGCCTACGAGCAGTACTTC

j_call: TRBJ1-1
d_call: NA
v_call: TRBV5-1
clone_size: NA
cdr3_aa: CASTPAGSAFF
cdr3_nt: TGCGCCAGCACCCCGGCGGGGTCTGCTTTCTTT

j_call: TRBJ1-1
d_call: NA
v_call: TRBV7-3
clone_size: NA
cdr3_aa: CASSSSGTSNTEAFF
cdr3_nt: TGTGCCAGCAGCTCCTCCGGGACAAGTAACACTGAAGCTTTCTTT

j_call: TRBJ1-1
d_call: NA
v_call: TRBV13
clone_size: NA
cdr3_aa: CASRLWVDTEAFF
cdr3_nt: TGTGCCAGCAGGCTGTGGGTGGACACTGAAGCTTTCTTT

j_call: TRBJ2-3
d_call: TRBD1
v_call: TRBV29-1
clone_size: few
cdr3_aa: CSVGGGYSGSTDTQYF
cdr3_nt: TGCAGCGTTGGAGGGGGCTACAGCGGAAGCACAGATACGCAGTATTTT

j_call: TRBJ1-4
d_call: TRBD1
v_call: TRBV7-8
clone_size: NA
cdr3_aa: CASSPNGGQAKEKLFF
cdr3_nt: TGTGCCAGCAGCCCTAACGGGGGACAGGCTAAGGAAAAACTGTTTTTT

j_call: TRBJ1-2
d_call: NA
v_call: TRBV28
clone_size: NA
cdr3_aa: CASSLQNYGYTF
cdr3_nt: TGTGCCAGCAGTTTGCAGAACTATGGCTACACCTTC

j_call: TRBJ2-1
d_call: TRBD2
v_call: TRBV27
clone_size: NA
cdr3_aa: CASSLVPSGGAHEQFF
cdr3_nt: TGTGCCAGCAGTTTGGTCCCTAGCGGGGGGGCCCATGAGCAGTTCTTC

j_call: TRBJ2-7
d_call: TRBD1
v_call: TRBV11-1
clone_size: NA
cdr3_aa: CASSITGGAGFYEQYF
cdr3_nt: TGTGCCAGCAGCATAACAGGGGGCGCAGGGTTTTACGAGCAGTACTTC

j_call: TRBJ2-7
d_call: TRBD1
v_call: TRBV15
clone_size: NA
cdr3_aa: CATSRGRTGLVEQYF
cdr3_nt: TGTGCCACCAGCAGAGGACGGACAGGGCTCGTCGAGCAGTACTTC

j_call: TRBJ1-3
d_call: NA
v_call: TRBV6-6
clone_size: NA
cdr3_aa: CASRRPGNTIYF
cdr3_nt: TGTGCCAGCAGGCGGCCTGGAAACACCATATATTTT

j_call: TRBJ2-1
d_call: NA
v_call: TRBV18
clone_size: NA
cdr3_aa: CASSPRGLNEQFF
cdr3_nt: TGTGCCAGCTCACCTAGGGGACTCAATGAGCAGTTCTTC

j_call: TRBJ2-1
d_call: NA
v_call: TRBV2
clone_size: NA
cdr3_aa: CASSEATSWIYEQFF
cdr3_nt: TGTGCCAGCAGTGAAGCAACTAGTTGGATATATGAGCAGTTCTTC

j_call: TRBJ2-1
d_call: NA
v_call: TRBV7-2
clone_size: NA
cdr3_aa: CASSLGYRNEQFF
cdr3_nt: TGTGCCAGCAGCTTAGGGTATCGGAATGAGCAGTTCTTC

j_call: TRBJ2-1
d_call: NA
v_call: TRBV7-9
clone_size: NA
cdr3_aa: CASSLQTAYNERFF
cdr3_nt: TGTGCCAGCAGCTTACAGACAGCCTACAATGAGCGGTTCTTC

j_call: TRBJ2-1
d_call: TRBD1
v_call: TRBV11-2
clone_size: NA
cdr3_aa: CASSLDQGDEQFF
cdr3_nt: TGTGCCAGCAGCTTAGACCAGGGGGATGAGCAGTTCTTC

j_call: TRBJ2-7
d_call: NA
v_call: TRBV13
clone_size: NA
cdr3_aa: CASSSSTGIEQYF
cdr3_nt: TGTGCCAGCAGCTCCTCTACAGGGATCGAGCAGTACTTC

j_call: TRBJ1-5
d_call: TRBD1
v_call: TRBV5-1
clone_size: NA
cdr3_aa: CASSPGGNQPQHF
cdr3_nt: TGCGCCAGCAGCCCAGGGGGGAATCAGCCCCAGCATTTT

j_call: TRBJ2-1
d_call: TRBD2
v_call: TRBV7-3
clone_size: NA
cdr3_aa: CASSPRLAGLYNEQFF
cdr3_nt: TGTGCCAGCAGCCCCCGACTAGCGGGACTCTACAATGAGCAGTTCTTC

j_call: TRBJ2-7
d_call: TRBD1
v_call: TRBV27
clone_size: NA
cdr3_aa: CASSLNWATGVGEQYF
cdr3_nt: TGTGCCAGCAGTCTTAATTGGGCGACAGGGGTAGGCGAGCAGTACTTC

j_call: TRBJ2-7
d_call: TRBD1
v_call: TRBV10-3
clone_size: NA
cdr3_aa: CAISPRTGQGSSEQYF
cdr3_nt: TGTGCCATCAGTCCTCGAACTGGACAGGGGTCCAGCGAGCAGTACTTC